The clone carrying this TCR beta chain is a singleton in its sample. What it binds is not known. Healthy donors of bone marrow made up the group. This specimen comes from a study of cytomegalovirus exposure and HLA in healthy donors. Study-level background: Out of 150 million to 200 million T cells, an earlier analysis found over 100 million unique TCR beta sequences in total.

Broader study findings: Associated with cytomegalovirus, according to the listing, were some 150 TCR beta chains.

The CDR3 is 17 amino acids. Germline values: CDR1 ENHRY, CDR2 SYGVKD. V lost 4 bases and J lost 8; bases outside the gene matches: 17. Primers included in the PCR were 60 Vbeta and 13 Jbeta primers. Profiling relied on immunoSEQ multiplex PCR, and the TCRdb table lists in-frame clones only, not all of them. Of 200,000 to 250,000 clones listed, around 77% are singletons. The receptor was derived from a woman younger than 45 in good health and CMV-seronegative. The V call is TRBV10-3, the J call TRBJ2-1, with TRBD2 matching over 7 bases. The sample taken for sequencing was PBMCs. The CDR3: CAISVVFGASGVDEQFF. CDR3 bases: TGTGCCATCAGTGTGGTGTTTGGGGCTAGCGGCGTCGATGAGCAGTTCTTC.